This entry lists 13 T cell receptor beta chains sequenced from one sample in a study of response to subunit inactivated influenza vaccine. Each CDR3 protein gets one entry after TCRdb re-called the RT-PCR reads with MiXCR. The sample contains 200,000 to 250,000 distinct CDR3 sequences, less than 15% of which appear only once. Specimen: non-naive T cells sorted from PBMCs, collected around two weeks before vaccination. The receptors originated from a man in his forties or fifties who received an inactivated influenza vaccine.

The sample holds a few counts of this clonotype. The chain is built from TRBV28 and TRBJ2-1; D gene unclear. In germline, CDR1 is MDHEN, CDR2 SYDVKM. The CDR3 loop spans 15 amino acids. Trimming left V 6 bases short and J 6 bases short, with 18 bases between. DNA for the CDR3: TGTGCCAGCAGCCCGGGCGCGCCCCCTTCCAATGAGCAGTTCTTC. Translated: CASSPGAPPSNEQFF.

This clonotype was counted a few times. The chain joins TRBV13 to TRBJ2-2; D is ambiguous. The length of the CDR3 is 16 residues. The V gene lost 4 bases and the J gene lost 1 base, with 13 bases spanning the gap. Germline assignment: CDR1 PRHDT and CDR2 FYEKMQ (reference sequence). In DNA form, the CDR3 reads TGTGCCAGCAGCTGGGCGATGGACGAGAACACCGGGGAGCTGTTTTTT. Translation gives CASSWAMDENTGELFF. Drawing the rest from reference TRBV13 and TRBJ2-2, the complete variable domain is AAGVIQSPRHLIKEKRETATLKCYPIPRHDTVYWYQQGPGQDPQFLISFYEKMQSDKGSIPDRFSAQQFSDYHSELNMSSLELGDSALYFCASSWAMDENTGELFFGEGSRLTVL.

In this sample, this clonotype turned up a few times. CDR3 sequence: CSASTSGKIGEQFF. As DNA, the CDR3 is TGCAGTGCTTCGACTAGCGGAAAAATCGGTGAGCAGTTCTTC. V usage is TRBV20-1 and J usage is TRBJ2-1; TRBD2 matches at 9 bases. The germline CDR1 and CDR2 sequences are DFQATT and SNEGSKA (reference sequence). Unmatched junction bases numbered 11, after V lost 5 bases and J lost 9 bases. The CDR3 totals 14 residues.

Ten or more counts support this clonotype. This chain joins TRBV7-2 and TRBJ2-7; D not certain. Germline V gene lookup returns CDR1 SGHTA and CDR2 FQGNSA. This CDR3 spans 13 amino acids. V was pared by 3 bases and J by 7 bases, with 13 bases between. The CDR3 sequence: CASSLGWAGEQYF. The DNA of the CDR3 is TGTGCCAGCAGCTTGGGTTGGGCCGGGGAGCAGTACTTC. The whole variable domain, filled in from reference TRBV7-2 and TRBJ2-7, reads GAGVSQSPSNKVTEKGKDVELRCDPISGHTALYWYRQSLGQGLEFLIYFQGNSAPDKSGLPSDRFSAERTGGSVSTLTIQRTQQEDSAVYLCASSLGWAGEQYFGPGTRLTVT.

This clonotype was seen only a few times. The rearrangement uses TRBV7-6 and TRBJ2-2; no reliable D call. CDR1 and CDR2 (germline): SGHVS, FNYEAQ. V was clipped by 3 bases and J by 0 bases, with 11 bases between them. There are 16 residues in the CDR3. DNA of the CDR3: TGTGCCAGCAGCTTGGAAACAGCCGCGAACACCGGGGAGCTGTTTTTT. This translates into CASSLETAANTGELFF.

The chain carries TRBV6-2 or TRBV6-3 and TRBJ2-7; D gene unclear. This CDR3 spans 13 amino acids. CDR1 is MNHEY, CDR2 SVGEGT, per germline. Trimming removed 6 bases at V and 3 bases at J, with 12 bases between. The CDR3 loop reads CASRRYNLYEQYF. For the CDR3, the DNA is TGTGCCAGCAGGAGATATAACCTCTACGAGCAGTACTTC.

This clonotype was picked up a small number of times. The rearrangement joins TRBV29-1 to TRBJ2-7; D is uncertain. The length of the CDR3 is 11 residues. Germline V gene lookup returns CDR1 SQVTM and CDR2 ANQGSEA. V was shortened by 7 bases and J by 6 bases, with 13 bases between the two germline ends. The CDR3, as DNA: TGCAGCGGAACGAACGCAGGCGAGCAGTACTTC. This gives the protein CSGTNAGEQYF.

This rearrangement joins TRBV9 to TRBJ2-3, with TRBD2 matching over 10 bases. The V gene's germline CDR1 is SGDLS and CDR2 YYNGEE. This CDR3 region has 16 residues. With V trimmed by 6 bases and J by 0 bases, 7 bases remained unmatched. The CDR3 nucleotides are TGTGCCAGCACCAGGACTAGCGGAGTCAGCACAGATACGCAGTATTTT. It codes for CASTRTSGVSTDTQYF. Together with reference TRBV9 and TRBJ2-3, the CDR3 gives the full variable domain: DSGVTQTPKHLITATGQRVTLRCSPRSGDLSVYWYQQSLDQGLQFLIQYYNGEERAKGNILERFSAQQFPDLHSELNLSSLELGDSALYFCASTRTSGVSTDTQYFGPGTRLTVL.

V gene TRBV2 combines with J gene TRBJ2-7; maybe TRBD2 (5 bases). V was cut by 2 bases and J by 9 bases, with 11 bases left in between. This CDR3 has 12 residues. From germline, CDR1 is SNHLY and CDR2 FYNNEI. The CDR3 nucleotides read TGTGCCAGCAGTGAACAAACGGGGTTGCAGTACTTC. It translates to CASSEQTGLQYF.

Ten or more counts support this clonotype. This sequence joins TRBV12-3 or TRBV12-4 and TRBJ2-6; 7 nucleotides align to TRBD1. V dropped 6 bases and J dropped 6; count of bases not matched to a gene: 8. This CDR3 has 15 residues. The CDR3 is CASSHRGMAANVLTF. DNA for the CDR3: TGTGCCAGCAGCCACAGGGGAATGGCGGCCAACGTCCTGACTTTC.

There are many counts of this clonotype. This chain joins TRBV11-2 and TRBJ2-7; D is uncertain. The CDR3 spans 11 residues. V was clipped by 5 bases and J by 2 bases, with 4 bases between them. Germline CDR1 is SGHAT and CDR2 is FQNNGV. The CDR3 region has the DNA TGTGCCAGCAGCCCAGCCTACGAGCAGTACTTC. It codes for CASSPAYEQYF. The full variable domain, with the rest looked up from reference TRBV11-2 and TRBJ2-7, is EAGVAQSPRYKIIEKRQSVAFWCNPISGHATLYWYQQILGQGPKLLIQFQNNGVVDDSQLPKDRFSAERLKGVDSTLKIQPAKLEDSAVYLCASSPAYEQYFGPGTRLTVT.

This chain links TRBV25-1 with TRBJ2-3; D gene ambiguous. V was pared by 3 bases and J by 2 bases, with 12 bases between. The CDR3 is 15 residues long. The germline CDR1 and CDR2 sequences are MGHDK and SYGVNS. The CDR3 reads CASSDPSIPTDTQYF. CDR3 in DNA: TGTGCCAGCAGTGACCCTTCAATACCCACAGATACGCAGTATTTT.

This clonotype occurred many times. CDR3 protein: CASSQRWGGPGYGYTF. CDR3 DNA: TGTGCCAGCAGCCAACGTTGGGGGGGGCCGGGCTATGGCTACACCTTC. The gene calls are TRBV3-1 and TRBJ1-2, with D possibly matching TRBD1 (6 bases). The CDR3 spans 16 residues. Germline V gives CDR1 LGHDT, CDR2 YNNKEL (reference sequence). Trimming took off 2 bases at V and 4 bases at J, with 17 bases between the two ends.